These 32 T cell receptor beta chains came from one sample sequenced in a study of T cell responses to AZD1222 COVID-19 vaccine. Libraries were prepared by immunoSEQ multiplex PCR; TCRdb keeps only in-frame clonotypes and omits some of them. The sample records some 99,000 clones, 88% being singletons. The sequencing here drew on peripheral blood, taken on day 0 of AZD1222 vaccination. These receptors originate from an adult in good health.

The chain employs TRBV14 and TRBJ1-2; D is ambiguous. CDR1 is SGHDN and CDR2 is FVKESK in the germline V gene. V shed 0 bases and J shed 2 bases, with 10 bases lying between them. The CDR3 runs to 15 residues. DNA of the CDR3: TGTGCCAGCAGCCAAGAGAGGGCAGCCAACTATGGCTACACCTTC. Translating gives CASSQERAANYGYTF.

The gene calls are TRBV6-5 and TRBJ1-5; D is undetermined. The CDR3 is 13 amino acids. Germline CDR1 MNHEY, CDR2 SVGAGI. The V gene lost 6 bases and the J gene lost 7 bases, with 13 bases spanning the gap. The CDR3 spells CASSPGVRQPQHF. For the CDR3, the DNA is TGTGCCAGCAGCCCCGGAGTTCGACAGCCCCAGCATTTT.

This rearrangement joins TRBV5-5 to TRBJ1-2, with D unresolved. Between the trimmed V and J ends, which lost 4 bases and 5 bases, there was a span of 9 bases. Germline assignment: CDR1 SGHKS and CDR2 YYEKEE (reference sequence). The CDR3 spans 12 residues. CDR3 coding DNA: TGTGCCAGCAGCGTGGAGGGTTATGGCTACACCTTC. Translated: CASSVEGYGYTF.

This clone showed up just once. The chain has TRBV29-1 and TRBJ2-1; TRBD2 matches at 14 bases. Losses at the gene ends were 2 bases for V and 7 bases for J; bases not matched to a gene: 4. Per germline, CDR1 SQVTM and CDR2 ANQGSEA. This CDR3 region has 15 residues. The CDR3 DNA follows: TGCAGCGTTGAACCCGGGACTAGCGGGAGTAATGAGCAGTTCTTC. It specifies CSVEPGTSGSNEQFF.

The gene calls are TRBV6-5 and TRBJ1-4; D gene unclear. Deletions cut 5 bases from V and 7 bases from J, with 14 bases between. Germline CDR1 MNHEY, CDR2 SVGAGI. The CDR3 totals 14 residues. The chain's CDR3 is CASSRPGWGEKLFF. CDR3 coding DNA: TGTGCCAGCAGTCGACCCGGTTGGGGTGAAAAACTGTTTTTT.

The chain joins TRBV4-2 to TRBJ2-2, with D perhaps TRBD1 (6 bases). Germline loops: CDR1 LGHNA, CDR2 YNFKEQ. V lost 4 bases, J lost 4 bases, and 13 bases lay in between. The CDR3 covers 15 residues. In DNA form, the CDR3 reads TGTGCCAGCAGCCGGGCGGACAGCACCACCGGGGAGCTGTTTTTT. Translated, it gives CASSRADSTTGELFF.

The chain joins TRBV9 to TRBJ1-6; a weak D match, TRBD1 (6 bases). The germline V gene encodes CDR1 SGDLS and CDR2 YYNGEE. CDR3 length: 16 residues. Trimming removed 0 bases from V and 10 bases from J, with 17 bases in between. CDR3: CASSVGPGGAESPLHF. The CDR3 nucleotides read TGTGCCAGCAGCGTAGGCCCCGGGGGGGCAGAGTCACCCCTCCACTTT.

The chain joins TRBV28 to TRBJ1-4; D remains unclear. This CDR3 spans 14 amino acids. V shed 5 bases and J shed 5 bases, with 12 bases lying between them. Germline CDR1 MDHEN, CDR2 SYDVKM. The CDR3 loop is CASSPRFKNEKLFF. As DNA, the CDR3 is TGTGCCAGCAGTCCCCGGTTTAAGAATGAAAAACTGTTTTTT.

The V gene is TRBV28, the J gene TRBJ1-5; 8 nucleotides agree with TRBD1. Trimming took 5 bases from V and 5 from J; bases not matched to a gene: 5. Per germline, CDR1 MDHEN and CDR2 SYDVKM. This CDR3 has 14 residues. The CDR3 DNA sequence: TGTGCCAGCAGTACACAGGGGGGCTATCAGCCCCAGCATTTT. Translation gives CASSTQGGYQPQHF. Looking up the rest from reference TRBV28 and TRBJ1-5 gives the full variable domain: DVKVTQSSRYLVKRTGEKVFLECVQDMDHENMFWYRQDPGLGLRLIYFSYDVKMKEKGDIPEGYSVSREKKERFSLILESASTNQTSMYLCASSTQGGYQPQHFGDGTRLSIL.

This sequence joins TRBV5-1 and TRBJ1-6; 9 bases fit TRBD1. Germline V CDR1 and CDR2: SGHRS, YFSETQ. The CDR3 is 16 residues long. V lost 0 bases and J lost 10; bases outside the gene matches: 8. CDR3 sequence (DNA): TGCGCCAGCAGCTTGGGTCCGGGACAGGGAGAGTCACCCCTCCACTTT. Protein: CASSLGPGQGESPLHF.

The chain uses TRBV21-1 and TRBJ1-2; the D call TRBD1 from the table was never checked on the DNA. TRBV21-1 is shown as a pseudogene. The CDR3 extends over 14 amino acids. The CDR3 sequence: CASSRSTGYYGYTF. The CDR3 DNA is TGTGCCAGCAGCAGGTCGACAGGGTACTATGGCTACACCTTC.

This chain joins TRBV19 and TRBJ2-3; the D gene is possibly TRBD2 (6 bases). This CDR3 spans 19 amino acids. The germline CDR1 and CDR2 sequences are LNHDA and SQIVND (reference sequence). Trimming took off 0 bases at V and 0 bases at J, with 19 bases between the two ends. The CDR3 DNA is TGTGCCAGTAGTATAGATCTCCCCACGGGGAGGCTAAGCACAGATACGCAGTATTTT. It is translated as CASSIDLPTGRLSTDTQYF.

The rearrangement joins TRBV12-3 or TRBV12-4 to TRBJ1-2, with D uncertain. The CDR3 has 13 residues. V lost 7 bases to trimming and J lost 4 bases, with 13 bases between them. This CDR3 reads CASTSGGVYGYTF. CDR3 sequence (DNA): TGTGCCAGCACCTCGGGCGGAGTCTATGGCTACACCTTC.

This chain connects TRBV5-4 to TRBJ1-4; no clear D gene. The length of the CDR3 is 14 residues. The V end lost 5 bases, the J end lost 0 bases, and 8 bases lay between the germline ends. CDR1 and CDR2 (germline): SGHNT, YYREEE (reference sequence). CDR3 amino acids: CASSERATNEKLFF. CDR3 sequence (DNA): TGTGCCAGCAGTGAGAGAGCAACTAATGAAAAACTGTTTTTT.

The V and J genes are TRBV3-1 (or the pseudogene TRBV3-2) and TRBJ2-6, with a weak D call TRBD1 (6 bases). Per germline, CDR1 LGHDT and CDR2 YNNKEL (reference sequence). V was clipped by 3 bases and J by 0 bases, with 15 bases between them. The CDR3 covers 18 residues. CDR3 sequence reads: CASSQHPGQSSGANVLTF. The CDR3 coding sequence is TGTGCCAGCAGCCAGCACCCGGGACAAAGCTCTGGGGCCAACGTCCTGACTTTC.

This chain uses TRBV30 with TRBJ1-6; 9 positions agree with TRBD1. This CDR3 is 17 amino acids long. In germline, CDR1 is GTSNPN, CDR2 SVGIG (reference sequence). With 4 bases clipped from V and 2 bases from J, the junction kept 9 bases outside the gene matches. The CDR3 loop reads CAWKLRDRVAYNSPLHF. Here the CDR3 DNA reads TGTGCCTGGAAACTCCGGGACAGGGTGGCCTATAATTCACCCCTCCACTTT.

The chain couples TRBV11-3 to TRBJ1-6; D not resolved. Trimming pared 0 bases from V and 9 bases from J, leaving 12 bases between. The CDR3 is 15 amino acids. Germline CDR1 and CDR2: SGHNT and YENEEA. CDR3 DNA sequence: TGTGCCAGCAGCTTAGATTCGGACTGGAGTTCACCCCTCCACTTT. Translation: CASSLDSDWSSPLHF.

This chain links TRBV27 with TRBJ1-3, with D tentatively TRBD1 (6 bases). The CDR3 sequence is 15 residues long. V was pared by 2 bases and J by 4 bases, with 12 bases between. Per the germline V gene, CDR1 is MNHEY and CDR2 is SMNVEV (reference sequence). CDR3 protein: CASSLGLGGGNTIYF. The CDR3 DNA follows: TGTGCCAGCAGTTTAGGGCTAGGGGGAGGAAACACCATATATTTT.

This rearrangement joins TRBV6-5 to TRBJ2-1, with 12 bases matching TRBD2. CDR1 and CDR2 from the germline V gene are MNHEY and SVGAGI. This CDR3 region has 16 residues. Losses at the gene ends were 2 bases for V and 10 bases for J; bases not matched to a gene: 9. The CDR3 is CASSYRGLAGGREQFF. DNA of the CDR3: TGTGCCAGCAGTTACAGGGGACTAGCGGGTGGGAGGGAGCAGTTCTTC.

The chain joins TRBV5-4 to TRBJ2-7; D is uncertain. V lost 4 bases and J 1 base, leaving 12 bases between the germline ends. CDR3 length: 14 residues. The V gene's germline CDR1 is SGHNT and CDR2 YYREEE (reference sequence). The CDR3 bases are TGTGCCAGCAGCATGGGCCTCACGTCCTACGAGCAGTACTTC. This codes for CASSMGLTSYEQYF. Based on the CDR3 plus reference TRBV5-4 and TRBJ2-7, the full variable domain is ETGVTQSPTHLIKTRGQQVTLRCSSQSGHNTVSWYQQALGQGPQFIFQYYREEENGRGNFPPRFSGLQFPNYSSELNVNALELDDSALYLCASSMGLTSYEQYFGPGTRLTVT.

This clone has just one count. The genes are TRBV3-1 (or the pseudogene TRBV3-2) and TRBJ2-1; TRBD2 aligns across 12 bases. V was pared by 1 base and J by 6 bases, with 4 bases of the junction left unmatched. The CDR3 runs to 16 residues. Germline values: CDR1 LGHDT, CDR2 YNNKEL (reference sequence). CDR3 sequence: CASSQVRLAGVNEQFF. CDR3 coding DNA: TGTGCCAGCAGCCAAGTACGACTAGCGGGAGTCAATGAGCAGTTCTTC.

This chain links TRBV30 with TRBJ1-1; 7 bases fit TRBD1. The CDR3 totals 13 residues. Germline-derived CDR1 and CDR2 are GTSNPN and SVGIG (reference sequence). V lost 5 bases to trimming and J lost 10 bases; unmatched junction nucleotides: 13. CDR3 nucleotides: TGTGCCTGGGCCGAACGAAGGGACAGCGGAGCTTTCTTT. This codes for CAWAERRDSGAFF.

The genes are TRBV12-3 or TRBV12-4 and TRBJ2-3; D unresolved. V was shortened by 6 bases and J by 2 bases, with 6 bases between the two germline ends. CDR3 length: 12 amino acids. The CDR3 reads CASRRLTDTQYF. CDR3 bases: TGTGCCAGCAGGCGGCTCACAGATACGCAGTATTTT.

The chain joins TRBV6-5 to TRBJ2-7, with 12 positions matching TRBD2. The V gene end was trimmed by 5 bases and the J gene end by 6 bases; junction bases not matched to a gene: 5. The length of the CDR3 is 14 residues. CDR1 is MNHEY and CDR2 is SVGAGI in the germline V gene. The DNA for the CDR3 is TGTGCCAGCAGTCCTCTAGCGGGAGGGGGCGAGCAGTACGTC. Translating it yields CASSPLAGGGEQYV.

This chain uses TRBV25-1 with TRBJ1-1; TRBD1 agrees at 7 bases. V shed 4 bases and J 3 bases; nucleotides not matched to a gene: 14. This CDR3 has 17 residues. The germline V gene has CDR1 MGHDK and CDR2 SYGVNS. CDR3 coding DNA: TGTGCCAGCAGTGCAACAAAATCCGGGACAGTCGACACTGAAGCTTTCTTT. It yields the protein CASSATKSGTVDTEAFF. Complete variable domain (other parts from reference TRBV25-1 and TRBJ1-1): EADIYQTPRYLVIGTGKKITLECSQTMGHDKMYWYQQDPGMELHLIHYSYGVNSTEKGDLSSESTVSRIRTEHFPLTLESARPSHTSQYLCASSATKSGTVDTEAFFGQGTRLTVV.

The chain uses TRBV5-1 and TRBJ1-1, with unresolved D. V was shortened by 4 bases and J by 0 bases, with 10 bases between the two germline ends. The V gene's germline CDR1 is SGHRS and CDR2 YFSETQ. The CDR3 is 14 residues long. The CDR3 is CASSPGRMNTEAFF. The CDR3 coding sequence is TGCGCCAGCAGCCCCGGACGGATGAACACTGAAGCTTTCTTT.

The chain recombines TRBV5-5 with TRBJ1-4; TRBD1 might be the D (5 bases). The CDR3 sequence is 15 residues long. V was shortened by 6 bases and J by 0 bases, with 12 bases between the two germline ends. Germline-derived CDR1 and CDR2 are SGHKS and YYEKEE (reference sequence). CDR3 protein: CASTLGVATNEKLFF. The DNA of the CDR3 is TGTGCCAGCACCCTGGGGGTTGCAACTAATGAAAAACTGTTTTTT.

The V call is TRBV2, the J call TRBJ1-2, with D unclear. With 8 bases removed from V and 4 bases from J, the gap between germline ends came to 11 bases. The CDR3 has 12 residues. Germline V lookup: CDR1 SNHLY, CDR2 FYNNEI. DNA of the CDR3: TGTGCCAGCTCCCCCATCCGCTATGGCTACACCTTC. Translated, it gives CASSPIRYGYTF.

This clone showed up just once. Here the CDR3 DNA reads TGTGCCAGCAGCTTAGGACAGGCGGGACAGGGTGAGCAGTTCTTC. Residues: CASSLGQAGQGEQFF. J is TRBJ2-1 and V is TRBV11-3; 9 nucleotides line up with TRBD1. The CDR3 extends over 15 amino acids. The V gene end was trimmed by 1 base and the J gene end by 9 bases; junction bases not matched to a gene: 7. CDR1 is SGHNT, CDR2 YENEEA, per germline.

The chain joins TRBV19 to TRBJ2-7, with TRBD1 matching 9 bases. The germline V gene has CDR1 LNHDA and CDR2 SQIVND (reference sequence). The CDR3 runs to 15 residues. V trimming: 7 bases; J trimming: 4 bases; junction bases outside the gene matches: 11. The CDR3 sequence is CASKDSGTGKYEQYF. CDR3 nucleotides: TGTGCCAGTAAAGATTCCGGGACAGGGAAATACGAGCAGTACTTC.

This sequence joins TRBV2 and TRBJ1-5; weak D call: TRBD1 (5 bases). This CDR3 spans 15 amino acids. The V and J ends lost 6 bases and 2 bases respectively, with 14 bases between them. CDR1 is SNHLY, CDR2 FYNNEI, per germline. The CDR3 loop is CASSSRGRGNQPQHF. CDR3 DNA sequence: TGTGCCAGCAGCAGTAGGGGTCGGGGCAATCAGCCCCAGCATTTT.

This chain uses TRBV7-8 with TRBJ1-5, with TRBD1 matching 9 bases. The CDR3 runs 17 residues. Trimming removed 4 bases from V and 1 base from J; junction bases left unmatched: 8. Germline loops: CDR1 SGHVS, CDR2 FQNEAQ. The CDR3 spells CASSSTGGAGSNQPQHF. CDR3 DNA: TGTGCCAGCAGCTCCACAGGGGGCGCAGGGAGCAATCAGCCCCAGCATTTT. Variable domain in full (rest from reference TRBV7-8 and TRBJ1-5): GAGVSQSPRYKVAKRGQDVALRCDPISGHVSLFWYQQALGQGPEFLTYFQNEAQLDKSGLPSDRFFAERPEGSVSTLKIQRTQQEDSAVYLCASSSTGGAGSNQPQHFGDGTRLSIL.